A single sample is the source of the 19 T cell receptor beta chains below, sequenced in a study of a mutant IDH1 vaccine in newly diagnosed glioma (dated by TCRdb to the early 2020s). Library preparation used the immunoSEQ multiplex PCR assay. TCRdb took over this immuneACCESS table, retaining in-frame rearrangements with V and J assigned. Such tables are incomplete; in checked studies, under half of the missing clones stem from an unresolved V gene, and the remainder is unexplained. In this sample the table shows fewer than 75,000 clones, approximately 84% of which occur a single time. The ten largest clones take up approximately 8.3% of the sample. The time point label here, explained by the study, means: week 11, during vaccination. Every vaccine dose consisted of 300 ug of a 20-mer mutant IDH1 peptide in Montanide, administered subcutaneously together with topical imiquimod. For these receptors, no antigen is known.

This material consisted of PBMCs, taken from a glioma patient whose treatment included an IDH1 peptide vaccine. These receptor sequences come from a woman between 50 and 59 years old with glioma.

This chain joins TRBV7-8 and TRBJ2-7; 10 bases align to TRBD1. The CDR3 loop spans 15 amino acids. Germline CDR1 SGHVS, CDR2 FQNEAQ. With 5 bases clipped from V and 3 bases from J, the junction kept 7 bases outside the gene matches. As DNA, the CDR3 is TGTGCCAGCAGCCTAAAGACAGGGGGCCTCTACGAGCAGTACTTC. Encoded protein: CASSLKTGGLYEQYF.

Only one count was recorded for this clone. V gene TRBV5-1 combines with J gene TRBJ2-2; D gene uncertain. V gave up 2 bases and J gave up 2 bases, with 7 bases separating them. Germline loops: CDR1 SGHRS, CDR2 YFSETQ. This CDR3 region has 14 residues. CDR3 amino acids: CASSFQVNTGELFF. In DNA, the CDR3 is TGCGCCAGCAGCTTTCAGGTTAACACCGGGGAGCTGTTTTTT.

The chain recombines TRBV9 with TRBJ2-7; possibly TRBD2 for D (5 bases). Germline V gives CDR1 SGDLS, CDR2 YYNGEE. V lost 4 bases to trimming and J lost 2 bases, with 13 bases between them. The CDR3 length is 14 residues. CDR3 sequence reads: CASSSSGLAYEQYF. CDR3 coding DNA: TGTGCCAGCAGCTCCAGCGGTTTAGCCTACGAGCAGTACTTC.

CDR3 amino acids: CASSTYRGVEKLFF. The CDR3 DNA follows: TGTGCCAGCAGCACCTACAGGGGAGTGGAAAAACTGTTTTTT. The genes are TRBV5-4 and TRBJ1-4; 7 nucleotides agree with TRBD1. CDR3 size: 14 residues. Germline V gene sequence: CDR1 SGHNT, CDR2 YYREEE (reference sequence). V lost 4 bases, J lost 8 bases, and 8 bases stayed unmatched. Full variable domain (rest looked up from reference TRBV5-4 and TRBJ1-4): ETGVTQSPTHLIKTRGQQVTLRCSSQSGHNTVSWYQQALGQGPQFIFQYYREEENGRGNFPPRFSGLQFPNYSSELNVNALELDDSALYLCASSTYRGVEKLFFGSGTQLSVL.

The chain has TRBV4-1 and TRBJ1-2; D may be TRBD1 (6 bases). The CDR3 is made up of 15 amino acids. The V gene lost 0 bases and the J gene lost 8 bases, with 16 bases spanning the gap. Germline loops: CDR1 MGHRA, CDR2 YSYEKL. The CDR3 reads CASSQEGRGSGGYTF. The CDR3 DNA reads TGCGCCAGCAGCCAAGAGGGGAGGGGGTCGGGGGGCTACACCTTC.

This clone has just one count. This chain joins TRBV6-1 and TRBJ2-7; weak D call: TRBD1 (5 bases). The germline V and J ends were trimmed by 4 bases and 1 base, with 20 bases remaining between them. CDR3 length: 17 amino acids. Germline CDR1 and CDR2: MNHNS and SASEGT. The CDR3 reads CASSAIATVPKSYEQYF. In DNA, the CDR3 is TGTGCCAGCAGTGCAATTGCGACAGTTCCGAAATCCTACGAGCAGTACTTC.

The V gene is TRBV18, the J gene TRBJ1-5; unclear D gene. From germline, CDR1 is KGHSH and CDR2 LQKENI. The CDR3 totals 13 residues. V was shortened by 4 bases and J by 6 bases, with 10 bases between the two germline ends. The CDR3 region has the DNA TGTGCCAGCTCACTTAATACACCTCAGCCCCAGCATTTT. Encoded protein: CASSLNTPQPQHF. Filled out from reference TRBV18 and TRBJ1-5, the complete variable domain reads NAGVMQNPRHLVRRRGQEARLRCSPMKGHSHVYWYRQLPEEGLKFMVYLQKENIIDESGMPKERFSAEFPKEGPSILRIQQVVRGDSAAYFCASSLNTPQPQHFGDGTRLSIL.

The chain joins TRBV4-3 to TRBJ2-1; tentatively, D is TRBD2 (5 bases). CDR3 size: 15 residues. V was shortened by 2 bases and J by 3 bases, with 11 bases between the two germline ends. Germline loops: CDR1 LGHNA, CDR2 YSLEER. The DNA of the CDR3 is TGCGCCAGCAGCCAAAACCGGGGAATCTACAATGAGCAGTTCTTC. It specifies CASSQNRGIYNEQFF.

The chain uses TRBV29-1 and TRBJ2-1; D might be TRBD1 (6 bases). The germline V gene has CDR1 SQVTM and CDR2 ANQGSEA. The CDR3 length is 12 residues. The V end was cut by 3 bases, the J end by 6 bases, with 9 bases between. CDR3 nucleotides: TGCAGCGTTGACACGACAGGCAATGAGCAGTTCTTC. This sequence encodes CSVDTTGNEQFF.

This clone was detected only a few times. V and J are TRBV5-1 and TRBJ2-3; D unresolved. Trimming left V 3 bases short and J 1 base short, with 12 bases between. The CDR3 sequence is 15 residues long. Germline-derived CDR1 and CDR2 are SGHRS and YFSETQ. In DNA, the CDR3 is TGCGCCAGCAGCTCGTCCGGAGAAGGCACAGATACGCAGTATTTT. Translated, it gives CASSSSGEGTDTQYF.

V is TRBV6-1 and J is TRBJ2-7; a weak D match, TRBD1 (6 bases). V was shortened by 5 bases and J by 3 bases, with 17 bases between the two germline ends. This CDR3 has 15 amino acids. Germline V gene lookup returns CDR1 MNHNS and CDR2 SASEGT. The CDR3 DNA reads TGTGCCAGCAGTATACAGGGACCTGACATCTACGAGCAGTACTTC. This encodes CASSIQGPDIYEQYF.

V usage is TRBV28 and J usage is TRBJ2-7; unclear D gene. The CDR3 sequence is 14 residues long. V lost 0 bases to trimming and J lost 0 bases, with 6 bases between them. Germline V gives CDR1 MDHEN, CDR2 SYDVKM. CDR3 protein: CASSLWSSSYEQYF. The CDR3 DNA sequence: TGTGCCAGCAGTTTATGGAGTAGCTCCTACGAGCAGTACTTC.

The V call is TRBV4-1, the J call TRBJ2-5, with TRBD1 identical over 9 bases. Trimming at V came to 3 bases and at J to 4 bases, leaving 9 bases not matched to a gene. CDR3 length equals 16 residues. CDR1 MGHRA and CDR2 YSYEKL come from the germline V gene. The CDR3 DNA sequence: TGCGCCAGCAGCCAGAAACAGGGGGCGGAGGGAGAGACCCAGTACTTC. It yields the protein CASSQKQGAEGETQYF.

J is TRBJ1-1 and V is TRBV2, with 8 bases that match TRBD1. The V and J ends lost 8 bases and 1 base, in that order; junction bases with no gene match: 3. This CDR3 spans 13 amino acids. Germline V gene lookup returns CDR1 SNHLY and CDR2 FYNNEI. The CDR3 protein is CASGGTGNTEAFF. In DNA form, the CDR3 reads TGTGCCAGCGGGGGGACAGGGAACACTGAAGCTTTCTTT.

V is TRBV19 and J is TRBJ1-4; D not certain. V was cut by 7 bases and J by 0 bases, with 9 bases left in between. Germline V gives CDR1 LNHDA, CDR2 SQIVND (reference sequence). There are 14 residues in the CDR3. CDR3 sequence: CASKQTTTNEKLFF. The CDR3 bases are TGTGCCAGTAAGCAGACCACAACTAATGAAAAACTGTTTTTT.

The chain uses TRBV7-2 and TRBJ1-2; D is unclear. The germline gives CDR1 SGHTA, CDR2 FQGNSA. The V gene lost 1 base and the J gene lost 10 bases, with 19 bases spanning the gap. The CDR3 covers 15 residues. DNA for the CDR3: TGTGCCAGCAGCTTAGATGGAGTGGAACATCGTCTCTACACCTTC. It is translated as CASSLDGVEHRLYTF.

The chain recombines TRBV19 with TRBJ2-7, with 7 bases lining up with TRBD1. This CDR3 is 14 amino acids long. Germline values: CDR1 LNHDA, CDR2 SQIVND (reference sequence). The V segment lost 5 bases and the J segment 5 bases; nucleotides outside the gene matches: 9. The CDR3 sequence is CASSFRQGQDEQYF. Written as DNA, the CDR3 is TGTGCCAGTAGTTTCCGACAGGGTCAAGACGAGCAGTACTTC.

The chain carries TRBV30 and TRBJ2-3, with TRBD2 matching over 7 bases. Germline CDR1 reads GTSNPN; CDR2 reads SVGIG (reference sequence). V gave up 5 bases and J gave up 4 bases; unmatched junction bases: 9. The CDR3 is 14 residues long. The CDR3 protein is CAWSSGAEADTQYF. CDR3 DNA: TGTGCCTGGTCCAGCGGGGCAGAAGCAGATACGCAGTATTTT.

CDR3 residues: CASSLDRLAGTNEQFF. CDR3 bases: TGTGCCAGCAGCTTGGATCGGCTAGCGGGGACCAATGAGCAGTTCTTC. V and J are TRBV5-4 and TRBJ2-1; TRBD2 agrees at 9 bases. The CDR3 has 16 residues. V shed 0 bases and J 6 bases; nucleotides not matched to a gene: 7. Germline CDR1 SGHNT, CDR2 YYREEE (reference sequence).